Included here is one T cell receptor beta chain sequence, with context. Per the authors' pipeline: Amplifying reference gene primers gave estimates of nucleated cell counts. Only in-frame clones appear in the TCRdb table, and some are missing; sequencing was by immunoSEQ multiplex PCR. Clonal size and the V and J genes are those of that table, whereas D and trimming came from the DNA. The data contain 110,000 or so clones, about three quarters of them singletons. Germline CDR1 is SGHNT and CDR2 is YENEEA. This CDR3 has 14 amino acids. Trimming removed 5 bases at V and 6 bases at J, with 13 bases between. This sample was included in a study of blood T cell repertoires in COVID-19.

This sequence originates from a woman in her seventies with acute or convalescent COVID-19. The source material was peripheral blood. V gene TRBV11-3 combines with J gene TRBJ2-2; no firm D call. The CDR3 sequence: CASSVHGSAGELFF. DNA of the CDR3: TGTGCCAGCAGCGTTCATGGAAGCGCCGGGGAGCTGTTTTTT.